These 26 T cell receptor beta chains originate from one sample sequenced in a study of shared clonotypes between healthy human individuals. The naive CD8 population came from CD45RO-negative cells selected for CCR7, without terminally differentiated effector memory CD45RA+ cells. Clones were read by immunoSEQ multiplex PCR, and TCRdb kept only the in-frame ones, dropping some. The repertoire includes millions of clones, about 93% of them detected once, and under 2% sits in the top ten. Sequencing input: naive CD8+ T cells from PBMCs. The receptors stem from a man in his late teens or twenties in good health. Some clones in this sample may be carry-over from other donors' samples.

The chain recombines TRBV6-5 with TRBJ2-1; TRBD2 matches 8 bases. The CDR3 loop spans 15 amino acids. With 2 bases clipped from V and 5 bases from J, the junction kept 5 bases outside the gene matches. Germline loops: CDR1 MNHEY, CDR2 SVGAGI. The CDR3 region has the DNA TGTGCCAGCAGTTACGGTACGGGAGGGGACAATGAGCAGTTCTTC. Translating gives CASSYGTGGDNEQFF.

This clone was observed once. The rearrangement joins TRBV9 to TRBJ2-7, with D possibly matching TRBD2 (5 bases). CDR3 length equals 15 residues. V gave up 2 bases and J gave up 3 bases, with 15 bases separating them. Germline values: CDR1 SGDLS, CDR2 YYNGEE. This CDR3 is CASSVGQGLGYEQYF. The DNA for the CDR3 is TGTGCCAGCAGCGTCGGTCAAGGACTGGGCTACGAGCAGTACTTC.

The J gene is TRBJ2-2, the V gene TRBV2, with D possibly being TRBD1 (5 bases). V dropped 8 bases and J dropped 2 bases, with 18 bases sitting between them. This CDR3 spans 16 amino acids. In germline, CDR1 is SNHLY, CDR2 FYNNEI. The CDR3 here is CASDRHPRKNTGELFF. The CDR3 nucleotides are TGTGCCAGCGACAGACACCCGAGGAAAAACACCGGGGAGCTGTTTTTT.

The J gene is TRBJ1-5, the V gene TRBV2; TRBD1 agrees at 7 bases. Germline V gives CDR1 SNHLY, CDR2 FYNNEI. The junction had 7 bases not matched to a gene; V was cut back by 4 bases and J by 4 bases. The CDR3 consists of 15 residues. The CDR3 is CASSGSGQKNQPQHF. The CDR3 region has the DNA TGTGCCAGCAGTGGATCGGGACAGAAAAATCAGCCCCAGCATTTT.

This clone was seen only once. The chain carries TRBV28 and TRBJ1-1; 10 bases line up with TRBD1. CDR1 MDHEN and CDR2 SYDVKM come from the germline V gene. Trimming at V came to 2 bases and at J to 0 bases, leaving 9 bases not matched to a gene. The CDR3 length is 18 residues. The CDR3 protein is CASSLDLGTGEMNTEAFF. CDR3 bases: TGTGCCAGCAGTTTAGATTTGGGGACAGGGGAGATGAACACTGAAGCTTTCTTT.

The genes are TRBV2 and TRBJ1-2; D is possibly TRBD1 (6 bases). Looked up from germline, CDR1 is SNHLY and CDR2 is FYNNEI. The CDR3 sequence is 15 residues long. V was trimmed by 2 bases and J by 7 bases, leaving 17 bases between them. CDR3 sequence reads: CASSEFRQDPGGYTF. DNA for the CDR3: TGTGCCAGCAGTGAATTTAGACAGGATCCGGGTGGCTACACCTTC.

The chain joins TRBV12-5 to TRBJ2-1, with 8 bases fitting TRBD2. V gave up 5 bases and J gave up 7 bases; unmatched junction bases: 4. The germline gives CDR1 LGHNT, CDR2 FRNRAP. This CDR3 contains 13 residues. CDR3 protein: CASGPSGGNEQFF. DNA for the CDR3: TGTGCTAGTGGTCCCAGCGGGGGTAATGAGCAGTTCTTC.

The sample holds one count of this clone. The chain is built from TRBV27 and TRBJ2-7; a weak D match, TRBD1 (5 bases). This CDR3 contains 16 residues. Looked up from germline, CDR1 is MNHEY and CDR2 is SMNVEV (reference sequence). V lost 0 bases and J 3 bases, leaving 15 bases between the germline ends. CDR3 region: CASSLSGTGENYEQYF. The CDR3 DNA reads TGTGCCAGCAGTTTATCTGGAACAGGTGAAAACTACGAGCAGTACTTC.

The CDR3 loop is CAIEGKTNTGELFF. The CDR3 region has the DNA TGTGCCATCGAGGGGAAAACGAACACCGGGGAGCTGTTTTTT. The chain is built from TRBV10-3 and TRBJ2-2; D might be TRBD1 or TRBD2, each matching 5 bases. The germline V and J ends were trimmed by 8 bases and 0 bases, with 10 bases remaining between them. The germline gives CDR1 ENHRY, CDR2 SYGVKD. This CDR3 region has 14 residues.

This clone was picked up one time. The rearrangement uses TRBV7-3 and TRBJ2-1, with 8 positions matching TRBD2. V shed 5 bases and J 2 bases; nucleotides not matched to a gene: 8. Germline CDR1 is SGHTA and CDR2 is FQGTGA. The CDR3 has 16 amino acids. The CDR3 sequence is CASSISLAAPYNEQFF. The CDR3 bases are TGTGCCAGCAGCATATCACTAGCGGCCCCCTACAATGAGCAGTTCTTC.

The V and J genes are TRBV5-1 and TRBJ1-2, with TRBD1 as a possible D gene (6 bases). Germline-derived CDR1 and CDR2 are SGHRS and YFSETQ. The V and J ends lost 4 bases and 4 bases respectively, with 14 bases between them. This CDR3 has 14 amino acids. The CDR3 DNA is TGCGCCAGCAGCGGGACACAGGACCTCTATGGCTACACCTTC. Protein product: CASSGTQDLYGYTF.

This chain joins TRBV7-9 and TRBJ2-7; tentative D call: TRBD2 (5 bases). The germline V gene encodes CDR1 SEHNR and CDR2 FQNEAQ (reference sequence). Trimming took 4 bases from V and 6 from J, leaving 16 bases between them. This CDR3 comprises 14 residues. The chain's CDR3 is CASSSPGVDFEQYF. The CDR3 coding sequence is TGTGCCAGCAGCTCACCCGGGGTAGATTTCGAGCAGTACTTC.

This chain connects TRBV7-9 to TRBJ2-5; no definite D call. The V end was cut by 1 base, the J end by 3 bases, with 12 bases between. The CDR3 length is 15 residues. Per germline, CDR1 SEHNR and CDR2 FQNEAQ (reference sequence). CDR3 amino acids: CASSLVVGWEETQYF. In nucleotides, the CDR3 is TGTGCCAGCAGCTTAGTTGTGGGGTGGGAAGAGACCCAGTACTTC.

The gene calls are TRBV12-5 and TRBJ1-2; TRBD1 agrees at 8 bases. The V segment lost 1 base and the J segment 2 bases; nucleotides outside the gene matches: 0. CDR1 and CDR2 (germline): LGHNT, FRNRAP. The CDR3 is 14 residues long. Here the CDR3 reads CASGLGTGNYGYTF. The CDR3 DNA reads TGTGCTAGTGGTTTGGGGACAGGGAACTATGGCTACACCTTC. Complete variable domain (other parts from reference TRBV12-5 and TRBJ1-2): DARVTQTPRHKVTEMGQEVTMRCQPILGHNTVFWYRQTMMQGLELLAYFRNRAPLDDSGMPKDRFSAEMPDATLATLKIQPSEPRDSAVYFCASGLGTGNYGYTFGSGTRLTVV.

This clone was observed a single time. The V gene is TRBV7-9, the J gene TRBJ2-5, with TRBD1 identical over 7 bases. V lost 2 bases and J lost 3; bases outside the gene matches: 3. This CDR3 spans 14 amino acids. Germline CDR1 reads SEHNR; CDR2 reads FQNEAQ (reference sequence). CDR3 sequence reads: CASSLPGQEETQYF. The DNA for the CDR3 is TGTGCCAGCAGCTTACCTGGACAGGAAGAGACCCAGTACTTC.

The chain is built from TRBV9 and TRBJ1-3; D not certain. Looked up from germline, CDR1 is SGDLS and CDR2 is YYNGEE. Trimming left V 4 bases short and J 5 bases short, with 10 bases between. The CDR3 totals 13 residues. CDR3 loop: CASSPESRNTIYF. The DNA of the CDR3 is TGTGCCAGCAGCCCCGAATCCCGAAACACCATATATTTT.

CDR3 sequence reads: CATSRARTAYEQYF. CDR3 nucleotides: TGTGCCACCAGCAGAGCTCGGACAGCCTACGAGCAGTACTTC. J is TRBJ2-7 and V is TRBV15, with D possibly matching TRBD1 (6 bases). There are 14 residues in the CDR3. V lost 1 base, J lost 2 bases, and 9 bases lay in between. Germline CDR1 LNHNV, CDR2 YYDKDF (reference sequence).

The chain joins TRBV25-1 to TRBJ2-7, with no clear D. The V gene lost 10 bases and the J gene lost 5 bases, with 12 bases spanning the gap. The CDR3 has 11 residues. CDR1 and CDR2 (germline): MGHDK, SYGVNS. The CDR3 DNA follows: TGTGCCACCCTTCAAGCCCACGAGCAGTACTTC. Translation gives CATLQAHEQYF.

The chain recombines TRBV7-9 with TRBJ2-2, with 13 bases lining up with TRBD2. This CDR3 has 16 residues. V lost 10 bases and J lost 2; bases outside the gene matches: 7. CDR1 is SEHNR, CDR2 FQNEAQ, per germline (reference sequence). The CDR3 DNA reads TGTGCCACCAGGGGACTAGCGGGACCCAACACCGGGGAGCTGTTTTTT. Protein product: CATRGLAGPNTGELFF.

The gene calls are TRBV7-2 and TRBJ2-1; 7 bases line up with TRBD2. The CDR3 length is 16 residues. J gave up 4 bases and V 5 bases, and 11 bases lay outside the gene matches. Germline CDR1 reads SGHTA; CDR2 reads FQGNSA. Here the CDR3 DNA reads TGTGCCAGCAGCCTAGTCGGGCTAGCGGTGTACAATGAGCAGTTCTTC. Its translation: CASSLVGLAVYNEQFF.

The gene calls are TRBV19 and TRBJ2-5; 15 nucleotides align to TRBD2. Germline CDR1 is LNHDA and CDR2 is SQIVND (reference sequence). The CDR3 spans 15 residues. The J segment lost 7 bases and the V segment lost 5 bases, leaving 5 bases of the junction unmatched. The CDR3: CASSGLAGGRGTQYF. The CDR3 DNA follows: TGTGCCAGTAGTGGACTAGCGGGAGGGCGGGGGACCCAGTACTTC. Variable domain in full (rest from reference TRBV19 and TRBJ2-5): DGGITQSPKYLFRKEGQNVTLSCEQNLNHDAMYWYRQDPGQGLRLIYYSQIVNDFQKGDIAEGYSVSREKKESFPLTVTSAQKNPTAFYLCASSGLAGGRGTQYFGPGTRLLVL.

The V call is TRBV28, the J call TRBJ1-2; D remains unclear. Trimming pared 3 bases from V and 3 bases from J, leaving 17 bases between. Germline loops: CDR1 MDHEN, CDR2 SYDVKM. The CDR3 length is 16 residues. CDR3 protein: CASSLRWERLDYGYTF. The DNA of the CDR3 is TGTGCCAGCAGTTTGAGGTGGGAGCGATTAGACTATGGCTACACCTTC.

The chain links TRBV9 to TRBJ2-2; D remains unclear. This CDR3 is built from 13 residues. Germline lookup yields CDR1 SGDLS and CDR2 YYNGEE. Deletions cut 6 bases from V and 5 bases from J, with 11 bases between. In DNA form, the CDR3 reads TGTGCCAGCACCGGCCCGGGTACCGGGGAGCTGTTTTTT. Protein: CASTGPGTGELFF.

The CDR3 here is CASSLRDNSYNEQFF. CDR3 DNA sequence: TGCGCCAGCAGCCTCCGGGACAACTCCTACAATGAGCAGTTCTTC. This sequence joins TRBV4-1 and TRBJ2-1; tentatively, D is TRBD1 (6 bases). This CDR3 has 15 residues. Per the germline V gene, CDR1 is MGHRA and CDR2 is YSYEKL. V lost 4 bases, J lost 0 bases, and 10 bases lay in between.

With respect to this clone: The sample carries other DNA sequences with the same CDR3. The V call is TRBV5-6, the J call TRBJ2-7; D call uncertain. CDR1 and CDR2 from the germline V gene are SGHDT and YYEEEE. The CDR3 loop spans 14 amino acids. Trimming took 0 bases from V and 0 from J, leaving 7 bases between them. DNA of the CDR3: TGTGCCAGCAGCTTGGGTCGGAGCTCCTACGAGCAGTACTTC. This codes for CASSLGRSSYEQYF.

V usage is TRBV30 and J usage is TRBJ2-5; no clear D. The J call is uncertain, as TRBJ2-7 better fits the DNA end. This CDR3 is 14 amino acids long. Germline loops: CDR1 GTSNPN, CDR2 SVGIG (reference sequence). CDR3 amino acids: CAWSLLKSSYEQYF. The CDR3 DNA follows: TGTGCCTGGAGTCTCCTCAAGAGCTCCTACGAGCAGTACTTC.